The clone carrying this T cell receptor (beta chain) turned up a few times. What it binds is not known. The sample originates from a study of identical twins. Overall study results and limits: Excess sharing by twins proved weaker in beta out-of-frame sequences.

Each CDR3 protein is one row after TCRdb ran MiXCR on the 5' RACE reads. Of approximately 300,000 distinct CDR3 sequences in the sample, roughly 10% were seen once. Only healthy Caucasians were enrolled as donors. The length of the CDR3 is 19 residues. From germline, CDR1 is SGHAT and CDR2 FQNNGV. Germline trimming cut 2 bases from V and 1 base from J; bases unmatched to any gene: 10. This sample also belongs to another study, concerning yellow fever vaccine responses in identical twins. From that study: Twins' T cell vaccine responses reportedly looked partly convergent, partly personalized.

This chain uses TRBV11-2 with TRBJ2-1, with TRBD2 matching 11 bases. This TCR was recovered from a woman between 18 and 30 years old in good health. Material for sequencing was CD8+ T cells sorted from blood. The CDR3 DNA reads TGTGCCAGCAGCTTAATGTGGCTAGCGGGGGGTAGGTCCTACAATGAGCAGTTCTTC. Translated: CASSLMWLAGGRSYNEQFF.